A few counts support the clone carrying this TCR beta chain. Its specificity is not known. TCR beta CDR3 regions were amplified from RNA transcripts. Researchers ran a first-round RT-PCR on the TCR CDR3 using the HTBI primer set. From the multiplex PCR reads, TCRdb called clonotypes with MiXCR, one entry per CDR3 protein. The sample has 350,000 to 400,000 distinct CDR3 sequences; 15% are singletons. V was clipped by 3 bases and J by 9 bases, with 14 bases between them. CDR1 and CDR2 (germline): MNHEY, SMNVEV (reference sequence). The length of the CDR3 is 13 residues. This entry is derived from a study of T cells in Graves' hyperthyroidism and ophthalmopathy. The study, taken as a whole, reports: The majority of expanded thyroid clonotypes above 0.001 also appeared in blood.

The TCR comes from a woman aged 30 to 39 with Graves' hyperthyroidism. The chain has TRBV27 and TRBJ1-2, with TRBD1 as a possible D gene (5 bases). The specimen was blood. The CDR3, as DNA: TGTGCCAGCAGTTTGTACCTCGGGGGTAGCTACACCTTC. Translating it yields CASSLYLGGSYTF.